This T cell receptor beta chain was captured by sequencing in a study of response to subunit inactivated influenza vaccine. Whole-study results and caveats: The authors suggested that few new T cells are recruited per seasonal influenza vaccination.

This CDR3 region has 15 residues. V lost 7 bases and J 1 base, leaving 16 bases between the germline ends. TCRdb reprocessed the RT-PCR reads with MiXCR, giving one entry per CDR3 protein. Of 650,000 to 800,000 distinct CDR3 sequences listed, over 11% were seen once; the top ten hold around 6.5%. As to this clonotype: Its antigen remains unidentified.

The V call is TRBV12-3 or TRBV12-4, the J call TRBJ1-2; D is uncertain. The source is a man aged 45-65 years who received an inactivated influenza vaccine. The sequencing used PBMCs from blood, collected approximately 15 days before vaccination. Here the CDR3 reads CASKTTAEFNYGYTF. CDR3 in DNA: TGTGCCAGCAAAACTACAGCTGAATTTAACTATGGCTACACCTTC.